The entry below describes one T cell receptor beta chain. Its antigen remains unidentified. No much larger clonotype is one base removed from it; base qualities were not supplied. The data stem from a study of shared clonotypes between healthy human individuals (TCRdb year 2020). Notes on the research overall: Three men and a couple of women, aged 18 to 49 years, made up the cohort. For each donor, CD4 naive and CD4 memory were each run on three plates, CD8 naive on two plates, and CD8 memory on one plate. To estimate repertoire size and how much clonotype sharing occurs between individuals, the study deeply sequenced the blood TCR repertoires of several healthy adults. To increase sequencing depth and limit assay-specific biases, TCR repertoire library preparation and sequencing were carried out by different laboratories using diverse techniques. Between about 0.9 and 10 billion PBMCs per donor were obtained by leukapheresis.

The study at large found these results: Naive subsets generally had larger estimated clonotype richness than memory subsets did. The genetic and exposure-history diversity represented was limited by the small number of donors. Sampling was limited to blood, and TCR repertoires in tissue likely differ from TCR repertoires in blood. Higher generation probabilities were observed for clonotypes shared by all four sorted-subset donors than for non-shared clonotypes. Rarefaction of sorted-subset datasets indicated incomplete sequencing despite the large sequencing depth. About 4.5% of naive CD4, around 3.6% of naive CD8, roughly 2.4% of memory CD4, and about 0.4% of memory CD8 clonotypes were shared across a few donors. Pairwise subsampling indicated that sequencing depth was expected to affect the degree of clonotype sharing among donors.

The CDR3 numbers 16 residues from cysteine through phenylalanine. Only the CDR3 DNA stays, 48 bases, in frame from base 1. V was cut back by 5 bases and J by 2 bases, leaving a gap of 16 bases between them. The germline V gene encodes CDR1 MNHEY and CDR2 SMNVEV (reference sequence). Using the deep immunoSEQ assay, TCR CDR3 regions were amplified from genomic DNA by multiplex PCR. Extracted genomic DNA from each cell subset was spread evenly across all wells of several immunoSEQ 96-well plates, with each plate serving as a replicate. For sorted subsets, each replicate PCR was loaded with approximately 190 ng genomic DNA, equivalent to 25,000 to 35,000 T cell genomes. The purified libraries were quantified using a Qubit 3.0 fluorometer, sized with a Bioanalyzer 2100, and then quantified again using the KAPA Library Quantification kit. Each immunoSEQ 96-well plate was sequenced on its own single-read 150-cycle Illumina NextSeq 550 flow cell. On the study's bioinformatics: Because the immunoSEQ output held only junctional sequences and lacked quality scores, the filtering could not match the filtering applied to full-length reads. Sequences were annotated with PyIR, a Python wrapper for IgBLAST v1.9, and V/J genes and CDR3 were assigned using IMGT germline references. Reads were filtered out if the reads had weak V/J assignments (E-value above 1e-6), no CDR3, stop codons, out-of-frame junctions, or ambiguous translated residues. V3J clonotypes were defined as sequences sharing the same inferred V gene, J gene, and CDR3 amino acid sequence. To compute the percentage overlap between repertoires, the number of shared unique clonotypes was divided by the size of the smaller repertoire. Three approaches were used to assess repertoire richness: RTK rarefaction, the Chao1 estimator, and Recon v2.1 estimates of unobserved clonotypes. Generation probabilities for all TCRbeta clonotypes obtained by the gDNA method from a handful of donors were computed using OLGA. TCRdb took this table from immuneACCESS and kept in-frame rearrangements with V and J called. Such tables lack part of the clones; where checked against another copy, unresolved V genes explain under half of the gap, and the rest is unexplained. The DNA was the basis for D and trimming; V, J and clone size are from that table. A total of roughly 2.1 million clones appear in this sample, around 93% of them only once. Of the sample, about 1.8% is held by the ten largest clones.

CD8 naive samples consisted of CD45RO-negative cells that were positively selected for CCR7, yielding a CD45RA+CCR7+ population without TemRA cells. Healthy HIV-negative adults with no recently reported acute infections or vaccinations were included as donors. Every donor was a Caucasian adult living in Nashville, Tennessee, USA. Blood was obtained by leukapheresis, after which PBMCs were separated by Ficoll-Histopaque density gradient centrifugation and cryopreserved in liquid nitrogen vapor phase. Purity and quantity of every magnetically sorted T cell population were checked by analytical flow cytometry. Genomic DNA was isolated from each sorted fraction and quantified by UV absorbance on a Nanodrop 2000c.

The sample was naive CD8+ T cells from PBMCs. This specimen's cell subset or site label, per the study, means: CD45RA+CCR7+. Recombination connected TRBV27 to TRBJ1-3, with the D segment identity uncertain. This TCR was recovered from a man aged 18 to 29 in good health. Some clones in this sample may be carry-over from other donors' samples. The CDR3 is CASSPVPIAAGNTIYF. The DNA is as follows: TGTGCCAGCAGTCCGGTCCCGATTGCGGCTGGAAACACCATATATTTT.